These 4 T cell receptor beta chains came from one sample sequenced in a study of OX40 agonist ivuxolimab in advanced cancers. Only in-frame clones appear in the TCRdb table, and some are missing; sequencing was by immunoSEQ multiplex PCR. The sample consists of over 100,000 clones, approximately 94% of them appearing once. This sample comprised CD4+ or CD8+ T cells sorted from blood, obtained in a trial of the OX40 agonist ivuxolimab. The receptors here all came from an adult with an advanced solid tumor such as melanoma, head and neck, liver or kidney cancer.

This chain joins TRBV14 and TRBJ1-1; no reliable D call. Trimming removed 4 bases from V and 0 bases from J, with 12 bases in between. The CDR3 spans 15 residues. Per germline, CDR1 SGHDN and CDR2 FVKESK. CDR3 nucleotide sequence: TGTGCCAGCAGCCCACCTTTGGCCTTGAACACTGAAGCTTTCTTT. It is translated as CASSPPLALNTEAFF.

This clone showed up just a few times. The sample has other DNA sequences that encode this CDR3 too. V usage is TRBV5-1 and J usage is TRBJ2-2, with TRBD1 matching 8 bases. CDR1 is SGHRS and CDR2 is YFSETQ in the germline V gene. This CDR3 is built from 15 residues. After removal of 5 bases from V and 1 base from J, the junction contained 4 bases not matched to a gene. CDR3 residues: CASSDDRGNTGELFF. CDR3 in DNA: TGCGCCAGCAGTGACGACAGGGGGAACACCGGGGAGCTGTTTTTT. The entire variable domain, with the rest obtained from reference TRBV5-1 and TRBJ2-2, is as follows: KAGVTQTPRYLIKTRGQQVTLSCSPISGHRSVSWYQQTPGQGLQFLFEYFSETQRNKGNFPGRFSGRQFSNSRSEMNVSTLELGDSALYLCASSDDRGNTGELFFGEGSRLTVL.

This chain connects TRBV7-8 to TRBJ2-1; 7 nucleotides match TRBD1. Per germline, CDR1 SGHVS and CDR2 FQNEAQ. V was clipped by 5 bases and J by 6 bases; unmatched bases: 7. CDR3 length: 14 residues. In DNA, the CDR3 is TGTGCCAGCAGCCCCCGGGACAGCTCCAATGAGCAGTTCTTC. This codes for CASSPRDSSNEQFF.

This rearrangement joins TRBV19 to TRBJ2-2; 10 nucleotides agree with TRBD1. With 8 bases clipped from V and 1 base from J, the junction kept 4 bases outside the gene matches. Germline V gives CDR1 LNHDA, CDR2 SQIVND (reference sequence). The CDR3 is 15 residues long. Here the CDR3 reads CASRQGAMNTGELFF. DNA of the CDR3: TGTGCCAGTCGACAGGGGGCTATGAACACCGGGGAGCTGTTTTTT. Supplemented by reference TRBV19 and TRBJ2-2, the full variable domain reads DGGITQSPKYLFRKEGQNVTLSCEQNLNHDAMYWYRQDPGQGLRLIYYSQIVNDFQKGDIAEGYSVSREKKESFPLTVTSAQKNPTAFYLCASRQGAMNTGELFFGEGSRLTVL.